Listed below are T cell receptor beta chains from one sample, sequenced in a study of T cell responses to AZD1222 COVID-19 vaccine. Produced via immunoSEQ multiplex PCR; TCRdb's table is partial and in-frame only. The sample includes 95,000 to 150,000 clones, 80% to 90% of them seen just once. The specimen comprised peripheral blood, sampled on day 0 of AZD1222 vaccination. All receptors derive from an adult in good health. Each CDR3 is given without its conserved first and last residue. The order of the fields is V gene, J gene, CDR3 protein.

TRBV12-3/TRBV12-4	TRBJ1-5	ASSPTGSQPQH
TRBV5-6	TRBJ2-7	ASSLFRGVAEQY
TRBV2	TRBJ2-3	ASSETQQVTDTQY
TRBV7-2	TRBJ2-1	ASSPVGGGGYNEQF
TRBV29-1	TRBJ1-1	SVEWRGSTEAF
TRBV12-3/TRBV12-4	TRBJ2-5	AAGLAGTETQY
TRBV7-9	TRBJ1-1	ASSHPGAYTEAF
TRBV3-1/TRBV3-2	TRBJ1-2	ASSTGTGNGYT
TRBV2	TRBJ1-1	AEIKDVNTEAF
TRBV7-8	TRBJ2-2	ASSRRGTGVTGELF
TRBV4-3	TRBJ2-3	ASSQDSTGMGLDTQY
TRBV7-9	TRBJ1-2	ASSAIHAPDRNGYT
TRBV5-4	TRBJ2-7	ASSLGDEQY
TRBV3-1/TRBV3-2	TRBJ1-5	ASSYGQGDQPQH
TRBV28	TRBJ2-1	ASSLPYLAGTYNEQF
TRBV9	TRBJ2-7	ASSSTSSYEQY
TRBV21-1	TRBJ1-1	ASSHRDPMNTEAF
TRBV7-9	TRBJ2-1	ASSFRQTLYNEQF
TRBV15	TRBJ2-3	ATSVGGEDTQY
TRBV20-1	TRBJ2-7	SATAGIEQY
TRBV11-2	TRBJ2-2	ASSSMGQRENTGELF
TRBV5-6	TRBJ2-7	ASSSTGIPYEQY
TRBV28	TRBJ2-2	ASIGTRGRRGSTGELF
TRBV7-3	TRBJ2-3	ASSSPGGDTQY
TRBV6-5	TRBJ1-5	ASRGQGNNQPQH